The rows below give T cell receptor beta chains drawn from one sample of a study of T cell changes during pregnancy in multiple sclerosis. Method: immunoSEQ multiplex PCR; TCRdb's copy keeps in-frame clones and lacks some. The repertoire includes about 89,000 clones, over 90% of them detected once, and roughly 0.81% sits in the top ten. The material was peripheral blood, obtained in the third trimester of pregnancy. The receptors stem from a female donor with multiple sclerosis, enrolled in a pregnancy study. Each CDR3 is given with its conserved first and last residue. The D gene is left open where the match is weak. Clone size is given for some rows only: seen once, a few or many times, or a class if the clone is expanded.

TRBD2	-	TRBV30	TRBJ2-2	TGTGCCTGGAGGGGGGGGGAGGGCACCGGGGAGCTGTTTTTT	CAWRGGEGTGELFF
-	-	TRBV6-1	TRBJ1-5	TGTGCCAGCAAAAACCCGTGGGGGCCGGATCAGCCCCAGCATTTT	CASKNPWGPDQPQHF
-	-	TRBV4-1	TRBJ1-2	TGCGCCAGCAGCCAAGATCCGACAAACTATGGCTACACCTTC	CASSQDPTNYGYTF
TRBD1	-	TRBV5-1	TRBJ1-1	TGCGCCAGCAGCCTCAACCGACAGGGGGATGAAGCTTTCTTT	CASSLNRQGDEAFF
TRBD1	-	TRBV30	TRBJ1-2	TGTGCCTGGAGCATTACCTTGACAGGGGGGAACTATGGCTACACCTTC	CAWSITLTGGNYGYTF
-	-	TRBV4-1	TRBJ2-7	TGCGCCAGCAGCCAAGATCTTGGGGGGTCCCTCGAGCAGTACTTC	CASSQDLGGSLEQYF
-	few	TRBV28	TRBJ2-5	TGTGCCAGCAGGGACACGACTAGGGAGACCCAGTACTTC	CASRDTTRETQYF
TRBD1	-	TRBV7-9	TRBJ1-1	TGTGCCAGCAGCTTGACAGGGGTGAACACTGAAGCTTTCTTT	CASSLTGVNTEAFF
-	-	TRBV11-2	TRBJ2-5	TGTGCCAGCAGCAAGCGGGTCTACCAAGAGACCCAGTACTTC	CASSKRVYQETQYF
-	-	TRBV19	TRBJ2-5	TGTGCCAGTAGTACTCTGGCCGGGGGTGCGGAGACCCAGTACTTC	CASSTLAGGAETQYF
TRBD1	-	TRBV19	TRBJ2-2	TGTGCCAGTAGTTCGAGGACAGGGGTGAACACCGGGGAGCTGTTTTTT	CASSSRTGVNTGELFF
TRBD1	-	TRBV29-1	TRBJ1-1	TGCAGCGTCCGACAGGGGAACACTGAAGCTTTCTTT	CSVRQGNTEAFF
-	-	TRBV11-2	TRBJ1-2	TGTGCCACCCACGTCGGAGGGGCACGTTTAGCTGGCTACACCTTC	CATHVGGARLAGYTF
TRBD1	-	TRBV28	TRBJ2-7	TGTGCCAGCAGTTTTCGGGACAGATACTACGAGCAGTACTTC	CASSFRDRYYEQYF
-	-	TRBV6-5	TRBJ2-1	TGTGCCAGCAGTTACACTAGCTCCTACAATGAGCAGTTCTTC	CASSYTSSYNEQFF
TRBD2	-	TRBV10-3	TRBJ2-7	TGTGCCATCAGTGAGTCGATTAGCGGGAGGGGGGGCTACGAGCAGTACTTC	CAISESISGRGGYEQYF
-	-	TRBV7-2	TRBJ2-4	TGTGCCAGCAACCAACCTCGGAGCATTCAGTACTTC	CASNQPRSIQYF
TRBD1	-	TRBV5-1	TRBJ1-1	TGCGCCAGCAGCCCCAATTCAGGGACAGGGAACACTGAAGCTTTCTTT	CASSPNSGTGNTEAFF
-	-	TRBV7-7	TRBJ2-7	TGTGCCAGCAGCTTAGGAACAGGGACCACCTACGAGCAGTACTTC	CASSLGTGTTYEQYF
-	-	TRBV11-2	TRBJ2-2	TGTGCCAGCAGGCGACTAGTCGCCGGGGAGCTGTTTTTT	CASRRLVAGELFF
TRBD2	-	TRBV14	TRBJ2-3	TGTGCCAGCAGCCAAGTAAGAGCGGGAGAGATCGAAACGCAGTATTTT	CASSQVRAGEIETQYF
TRBD1	once	TRBV5-4	TRBJ1-2	TGTGCCAGCAGCTTGGAGACAGGGGTCTATGGCTACACCTTC	CASSLETGVYGYTF
-	-	TRBV6-5	TRBJ2-2	TGTGCCAGTACCTCTAGCCGGGAGAACACCGGGGAGCTGTTTTTT	CASTSSRENTGELFF
-	-	TRBV29-1	TRBJ1-2	TGCAGCGTTGAATCTCCTTCGGGCGTGGGGGGAAACTATGGCTACACCTTC	CSVESPSGVGGNYGYTF
-	-	TRBV7-8	TRBJ1-3	TGTGCCAGCAGCTTACTTTCGGGGTCTAGCTCTGGAAACACCATATATTTT	CASSLLSGSSSGNTIYF
-	once	TRBV7-2	TRBJ2-1	TGTGCCAGCAGCTTGCAGACCTACAATGAGCAGTTCTTC	CASSLQTYNEQFF
TRBD1	-	TRBV6-1	TRBJ1-2	TGTGCCAGCAGTGAAGCAACAGGGGGACATGGCTACACCTTC	CASSEATGGHGYTF
TRBD2	-	TRBV7-7	TRBJ2-6	TGTGCCAGCAGCTACGCCCCGGGACTAGCGGACCCTGGGGCCAACGTCCTGACTTTC	CASSYAPGLADPGANVLTF
-	-	TRBV30	TRBJ1-1	TGTGCCTGGAGCGGTTTGGGCGGAGGCGCTGAAGCTTTCTTT	CAWSGLGGGAEAFF
-	-	TRBV6-1	TRBJ1-1	TGTGCCAGCAGTGAAGGTGTGTCCAGTATGAACACTGAAGCTTTCTTT	CASSEGVSSMNTEAFF
-	-	TRBV18	TRBJ2-1	TGTGCCAGCTCACCTGGCTCAGGCAAGTACAATGAGCAGTTCTTC	CASSPGSGKYNEQFF
-	-	TRBV5-1	TRBJ2-1	TGCGCCAGCAGCCTGCAGATGATGGGAGGAGACGGCAATGAGCAGTTCTTC	CASSLQMMGGDGNEQFF
-	-	TRBV7-2	TRBJ1-1	TGTGCCAGCACCAGAGGCGGGGCTGGGACTGAAGCTTTCTTT	CASTRGGAGTEAFF
TRBD2	-	TRBV4-1	TRBJ2-7	TGCGCCAGCAGCCAACGGGCCGGACTAGCGGGTTTCTACGAGCAGTACTTC	CASSQRAGLAGFYEQYF
-	once	TRBV13	TRBJ2-2	TGTGCCAGCAGCCCGACCGGGGAGCTGTTTTTT	CASSPTGELFF
TRBD1	-	TRBV27	TRBJ2-7	TGTGCCAGCAGTCACATGACAGGGGGCGAGCAGTACTTC	CASSHMTGGEQYF
-	-	TRBV11-2	TRBJ2-1	TGTGCCAGCACCCCGACCCCGGGAGCCTACAATGAGCAGTTCTTC	CASTPTPGAYNEQFF
-	-	TRBV29-1	TRBJ2-7	TGCAGCGTTGAAGAACCGGGAGGGGGCAAGCAGTACTTC	CSVEEPGGGKQYF
-	-	TRBV10-3	TRBJ1-3	TGTGCCGCAACCGGGACATACTCTGGAAACACCATATATTTT	CAATGTYSGNTIYF